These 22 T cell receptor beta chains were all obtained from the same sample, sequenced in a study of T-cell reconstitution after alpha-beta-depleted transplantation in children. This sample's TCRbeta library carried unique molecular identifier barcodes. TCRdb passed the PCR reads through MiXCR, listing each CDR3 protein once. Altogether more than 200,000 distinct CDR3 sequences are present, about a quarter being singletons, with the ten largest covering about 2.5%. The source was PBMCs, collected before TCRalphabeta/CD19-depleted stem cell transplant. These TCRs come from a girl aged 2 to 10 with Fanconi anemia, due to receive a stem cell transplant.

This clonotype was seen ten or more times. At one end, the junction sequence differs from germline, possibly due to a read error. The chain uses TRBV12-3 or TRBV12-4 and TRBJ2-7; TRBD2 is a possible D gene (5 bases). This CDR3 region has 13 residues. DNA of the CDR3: TGTGCCAGCAGTTTAGATTTCGGAACTAGTGTAGACTTC. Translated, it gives CASSLDFGTSVDF.

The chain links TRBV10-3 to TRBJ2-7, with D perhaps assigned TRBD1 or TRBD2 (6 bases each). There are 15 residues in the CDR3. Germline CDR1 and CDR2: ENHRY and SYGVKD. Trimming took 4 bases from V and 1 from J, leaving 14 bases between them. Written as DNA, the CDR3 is TGTGCCATCAGTGGTCAACGGGGGCTATCCTACGAGCAGTACTTC. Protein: CAISGQRGLSYEQYF.

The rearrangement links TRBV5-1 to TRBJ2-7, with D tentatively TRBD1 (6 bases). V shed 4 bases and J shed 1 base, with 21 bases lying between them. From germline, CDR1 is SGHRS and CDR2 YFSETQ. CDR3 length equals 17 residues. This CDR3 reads CASSEWGSRDISYEQYF. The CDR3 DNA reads TGCGCCAGCAGCGAGTGGGGCTCCCGGGACATATCCTACGAGCAGTACTTC.

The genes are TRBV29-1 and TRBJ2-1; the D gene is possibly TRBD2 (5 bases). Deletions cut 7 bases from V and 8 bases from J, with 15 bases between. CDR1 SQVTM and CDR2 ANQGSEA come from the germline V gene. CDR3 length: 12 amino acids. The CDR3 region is CSAPLGIDEQFF. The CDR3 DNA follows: TGCAGCGCGCCACTAGGTATCGATGAGCAGTTCTTC.

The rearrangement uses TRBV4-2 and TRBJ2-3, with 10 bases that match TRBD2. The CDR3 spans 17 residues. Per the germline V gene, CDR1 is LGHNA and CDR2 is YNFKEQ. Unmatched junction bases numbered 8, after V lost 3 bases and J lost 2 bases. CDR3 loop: CASSHPNLAGATDTQYF. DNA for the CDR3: TGTGCCAGCAGCCATCCCAATCTAGCGGGAGCCACAGATACGCAGTATTTT.

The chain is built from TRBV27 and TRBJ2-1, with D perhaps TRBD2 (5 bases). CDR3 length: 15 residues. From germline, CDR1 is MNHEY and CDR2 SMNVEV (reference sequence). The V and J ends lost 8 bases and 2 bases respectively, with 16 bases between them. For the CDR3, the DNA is TGTGCCAGCTACCTCCTCTCGGGAACCTACAATGAGCAGTTCTTC. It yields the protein CASYLLSGTYNEQFF.

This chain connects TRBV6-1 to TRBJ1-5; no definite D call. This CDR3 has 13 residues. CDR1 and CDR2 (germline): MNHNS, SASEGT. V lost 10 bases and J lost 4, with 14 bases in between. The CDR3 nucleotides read TGTGCCACCAATCTCAAGTTGAATCAGCCCCAGCATTTT. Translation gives CATNLKLNQPQHF.

In DNA, the CDR3 is TGTGCCAGCAGCAAAGTCAGGACTAGCGGAATCTACAATGAGCAGTTCTTC. Amino acid sequence: CASSKVRTSGIYNEQFF. The chain joins TRBV21-1 to TRBJ2-1; TRBD2 is the table's D call and was not checked against the DNA. TRBV21-1 has pseudogene status. The length of the CDR3 is 17 residues.

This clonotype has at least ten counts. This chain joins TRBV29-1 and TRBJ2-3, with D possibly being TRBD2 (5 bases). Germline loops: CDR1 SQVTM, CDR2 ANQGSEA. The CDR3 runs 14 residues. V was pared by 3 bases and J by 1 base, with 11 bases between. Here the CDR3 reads CSVEREVGTDTQYF. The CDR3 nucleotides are TGCAGCGTTGAGAGGGAAGTCGGCACAGATACGCAGTATTTT.

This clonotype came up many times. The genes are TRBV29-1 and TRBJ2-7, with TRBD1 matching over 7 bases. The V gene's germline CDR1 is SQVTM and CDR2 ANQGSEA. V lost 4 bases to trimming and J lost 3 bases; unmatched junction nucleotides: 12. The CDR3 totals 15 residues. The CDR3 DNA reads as TGCAGCGTTGTTCTGGGACAGTGGAGAGGCTACGAGCAGTACTTC. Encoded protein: CSVVLGQWRGYEQYF.

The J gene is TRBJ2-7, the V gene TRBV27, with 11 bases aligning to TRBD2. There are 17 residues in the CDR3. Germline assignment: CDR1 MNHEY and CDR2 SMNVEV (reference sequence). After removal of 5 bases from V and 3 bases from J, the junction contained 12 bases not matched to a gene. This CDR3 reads CASSHLGLAGMYYEQYF. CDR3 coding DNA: TGTGCCAGCAGTCACCTCGGACTAGCGGGTATGTACTACGAGCAGTACTTC.

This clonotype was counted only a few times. DNA for the CDR3: TGCAGCGCCGTACAGGGCGGTGTGACTGAAGCTTTCTTT. Amino acid sequence: CSAVQGGVTEAFF. The V and J genes are TRBV29-1 and TRBJ1-1; possible D gene TRBD1, 6 bases. Germline lookup yields CDR1 SQVTM and CDR2 ANQGSEA. The ends were cut back, 7 bases at V and 5 bases at J, with 17 bases in the middle. The CDR3 contains 13 residues. The full variable domain, completed using reference TRBV29-1 and TRBJ1-1, is SAVISQKPSRDICQRGTSLTIQCQVDSQVTMMFWYRQQPGQSLTLIATANQGSEATYESGFVIDKFPISRPNLTFSTLTVSNMSPEDSSIYLCSAVQGGVTEAFFGQGTRLTVV.

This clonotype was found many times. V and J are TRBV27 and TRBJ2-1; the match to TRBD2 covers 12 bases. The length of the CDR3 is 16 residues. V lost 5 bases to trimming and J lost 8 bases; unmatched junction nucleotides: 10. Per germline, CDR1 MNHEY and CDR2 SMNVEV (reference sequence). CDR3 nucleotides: TGTGCCAGCAGTCCCCGGGCTAGCGGGAGGGTCGATGAGCAGTTCTTC. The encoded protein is CASSPRASGRVDEQFF.

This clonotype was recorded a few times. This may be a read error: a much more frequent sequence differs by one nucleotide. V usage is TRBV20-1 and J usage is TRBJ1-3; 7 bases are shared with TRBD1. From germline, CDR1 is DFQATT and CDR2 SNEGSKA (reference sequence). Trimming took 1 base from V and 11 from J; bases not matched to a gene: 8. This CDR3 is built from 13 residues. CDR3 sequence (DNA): TGCAGTGCTAGAGGACAGGGTAGAGACGCCATATATTTT. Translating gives CSARGQGRDAIYF.

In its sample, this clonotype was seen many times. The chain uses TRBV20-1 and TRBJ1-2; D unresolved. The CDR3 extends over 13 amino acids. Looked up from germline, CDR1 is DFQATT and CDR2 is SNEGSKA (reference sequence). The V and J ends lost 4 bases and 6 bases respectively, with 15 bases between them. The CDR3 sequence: CSAIDWGENGYTF. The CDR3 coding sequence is TGCAGTGCTATAGATTGGGGAGAAAATGGCTACACCTTC.

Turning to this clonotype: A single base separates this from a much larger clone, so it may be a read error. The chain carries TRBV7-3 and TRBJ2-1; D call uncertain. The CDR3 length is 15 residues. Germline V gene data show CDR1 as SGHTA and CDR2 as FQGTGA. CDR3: CASSSDVGNYYEQFF. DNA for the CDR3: TGTGCCAGCAGCTCCGACGTGGGTAACTACTATGAGCAGTTCTTC.

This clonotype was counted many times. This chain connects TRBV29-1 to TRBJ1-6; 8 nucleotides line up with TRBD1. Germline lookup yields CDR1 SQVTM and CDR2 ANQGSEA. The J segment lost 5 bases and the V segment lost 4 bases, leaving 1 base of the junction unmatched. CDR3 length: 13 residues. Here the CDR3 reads CSVGQGNNSPLHF. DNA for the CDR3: TGCAGCGTTGGACAGGGGAATAATTCACCCCTCCACTTT.

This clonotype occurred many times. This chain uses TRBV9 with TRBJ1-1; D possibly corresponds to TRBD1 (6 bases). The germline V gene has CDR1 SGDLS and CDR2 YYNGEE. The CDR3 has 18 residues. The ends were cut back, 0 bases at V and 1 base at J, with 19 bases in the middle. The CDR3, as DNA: TGTGCCAGCAGCGTAGTAGGAGGGGACACCGTGCGGAACACTGAAGCTTTCTTT. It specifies CASSVVGGDTVRNTEAFF.

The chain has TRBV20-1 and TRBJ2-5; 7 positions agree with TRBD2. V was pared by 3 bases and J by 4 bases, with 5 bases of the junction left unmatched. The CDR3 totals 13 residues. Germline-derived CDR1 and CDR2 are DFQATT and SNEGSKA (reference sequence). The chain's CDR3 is CSARVGGRETQYF. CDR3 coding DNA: TGCAGTGCTAGGGTCGGCGGGAGAGAGACCCAGTACTTC.

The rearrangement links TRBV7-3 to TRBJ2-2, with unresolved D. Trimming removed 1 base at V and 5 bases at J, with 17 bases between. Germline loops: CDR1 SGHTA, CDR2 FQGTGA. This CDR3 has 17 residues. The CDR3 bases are TGTGCCAGCAGCTTAAAGGGTCCAGCGAGCTTGACCGGGGAGCTGTTTTTT. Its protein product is CASSLKGPASLTGELFF.

The CDR3 reads CASSSPLIEQYF. CDR3 sequence (DNA): TGTGCCAGCAGTTCCCCTCTCATAGAGCAGTACTTC. This chain connects TRBV28 to TRBJ2-7, with D uncertain. Per germline, CDR1 MDHEN and CDR2 SYDVKM. V lost 4 bases to trimming and J lost 7 bases, with 11 bases between them. CDR3 size: 12 residues. The full variable domain, its missing parts supplied by reference TRBV28 and TRBJ2-7, is DVKVTQSSRYLVKRTGEKVFLECVQDMDHENMFWYRQDPGLGLRLIYFSYDVKMKEKGDIPEGYSVSREKKERFSLILESASTNQTSMYLCASSSPLIEQYFGPGTRLTVT.

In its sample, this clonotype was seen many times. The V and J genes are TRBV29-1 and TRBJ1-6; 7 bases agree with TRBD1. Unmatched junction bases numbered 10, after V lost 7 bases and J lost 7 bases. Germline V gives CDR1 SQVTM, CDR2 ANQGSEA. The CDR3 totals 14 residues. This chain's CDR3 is CSARGGGANSPLHF. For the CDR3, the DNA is TGCAGCGCTCGAGGAGGGGGCGCGAATTCACCCCTCCACTTT.